The subject of this entry is one T cell receptor (beta chain). The data are from a study of T-cell reconstitution after alpha-beta-depleted transplantation in children. CDR3 length: 15 residues. V lost 4 bases and J lost 1, with 12 bases in between. The germline CDR1 and CDR2 sequences are SGHKS and YYEKEE (reference sequence). Unique molecular identifiers were incorporated during preparation of the TCRbeta library. TCRdb called the PCR reads again in MiXCR, with one record for every CDR3 protein. The sample includes approximately 210,000 distinct CDR3 sequences, roughly 15% of them seen just once. The TCR originated in a human donor who donated a stem cell graft to a child with acute lymphoblastic leukemia. The J gene is TRBJ2-1, the V gene TRBV5-5; possibly TRBD2 for D (6 bases). The specimen was PBMCs from the stem cell graft donor, collected from the stem cell graft. This CDR3 is CASSPGTESYNEQFF. In DNA, the CDR3 is TGTGCCAGCAGCCCCGGGACTGAGTCCTACAATGAGCAGTTCTTC.